These T cell receptor beta chains were read from a single sample in a study of T-cell reconstitution after alpha-beta-depleted transplantation in children. MiXCR, applied by TCRdb to the PCR reads, yields one record per CDR3 protein. Among about a million distinct CDR3 sequences listed, 25% to 30% were seen once. Here the sequenced sample was PBMCs, mostly from graft donor cells, taken 360 days after TCRalphabeta/CD19-depleted stem cell transplant. These receptors were collected from a boy younger than two who had a stem cell transplant for SCID, so the T cells may come from the graft donor. CDR3s include the opening cysteine and the closing phenylalanine or tryptophan. A D gene is named only where the DNA matches it firmly. Clone size is stated in some rows and not others, as once, few, many or a class when expanded.

len: 15; v_gene: TRBV6-2/TRBV6-3; j_gene: TRBJ2-1; d_gene: TRBD2; abundance: -; CDR3nt: TGTGCCAGCAGTTATGGACTAGCGGTGTACAATGAGCAGTTCTTC; CDR3aa: CASSYGLAVYNEQFF
len: 19; v_gene: TRBV7-4; j_gene: TRBJ1-5; d_gene: -; abundance: -; CDR3nt: TGTGCCAGCAGCTTAGATGGCGGTTCTCGACAGTATAGCAGTCAGCCCCAGCATTTT; CDR3aa: CASSLDGGSRQYSSQPQHF
len: 13; v_gene: TRBV15; j_gene: TRBJ2-3; d_gene: -; abundance: few; CDR3nt: TGTGCCACCAGCAGCCCAGTAGCAGATACGCAGTATTTT; CDR3aa: CATSSPVADTQYF
len: 15; v_gene: TRBV20-1; j_gene: TRBJ1-3; d_gene: TRBD1; abundance: few; CDR3nt: TGCAGTGCTAGTGAACAGGGGATAGCTGGAAACACCATATATTTT; CDR3aa: CSASEQGIAGNTIYF
len: 14; v_gene: TRBV28; j_gene: TRBJ2-3; d_gene: TRBD2; abundance: few; CDR3nt: TGTGCCAGCAGTCGCAGCGGGACCACAGATACGCAGTATTTT; CDR3aa: CASSRSGTTDTQYF
len: 15; v_gene: TRBV27; j_gene: TRBJ2-7; d_gene: TRBD1; abundance: -; CDR3nt: TGTGCCAGCAGTTGGGCCCCGGGACAGCGGTACGAGCAGTACTTC; CDR3aa: CASSWAPGQRYEQYF
len: 15; v_gene: TRBV28; j_gene: TRBJ2-7; d_gene: TRBD1; abundance: -; CDR3nt: TGTGCCAGCAGTTATACCCGGACAGGTGGCTACGAGCAGTACTTC; CDR3aa: CASSYTRTGGYEQYF
len: 13; v_gene: TRBV9; j_gene: TRBJ1-1; d_gene: -; abundance: -; CDR3nt: TGTGCCAGCAGCGCCAAGTCGGATAATGAAGCTTTCTTT; CDR3aa: CASSAKSDNEAFF
len: 15; v_gene: TRBV7-2; j_gene: TRBJ2-3; d_gene: TRBD2; abundance: -; CDR3nt: TGTGCCAGCAGCCCGCGAGCGGGGATCACAGATACGCAGTATTTT; CDR3aa: CASSPRAGITDTQYF
len: 13; v_gene: TRBV4-1; j_gene: TRBJ2-1; d_gene: -; abundance: -; CDR3nt: TGCGCCAGCAGCCAAGTTTATGGGAATGAGCAGTTCTTC; CDR3aa: CASSQVYGNEQFF
len: 15; v_gene: TRBV3-1; j_gene: TRBJ1-1; d_gene: -; abundance: few; CDR3nt: TGTGCCAGCAGCGGGGGAAGAATTTGGTACACTGAAGCTTTCTTT; CDR3aa: CASSGGRIWYTEAFF
len: 14; v_gene: TRBV7-9; j_gene: TRBJ2-1; d_gene: -; abundance: -; CDR3nt: TGTGCCAGCAGCCAGGGGAGCCTCTACAATGAGCAGTTCTTC; CDR3aa: CASSQGSLYNEQFF
len: 14; v_gene: TRBV5-1; j_gene: TRBJ2-2; d_gene: -; abundance: -; CDR3nt: TGCGCCAGCAGCGCCAGGGGAAACACCGGGGAGCTGTTTTTT; CDR3aa: CASSARGNTGELFF
len: 15; v_gene: TRBV20-1; j_gene: TRBJ2-7; d_gene: -; abundance: -; CDR3nt: TGCTGTGCTAGAATTTGGGCAGGGACGATGTCCGAGCAGTACTTC; CDR3aa: CCARIWAGTMSEQYF
len: 12; v_gene: TRBV28; j_gene: TRBJ2-7; d_gene: -; abundance: -; CDR3nt: TGTGCCACCACAACAGCGCCATACGAGCAGTACTTC; CDR3aa: CATTTAPYEQYF
len: 18; v_gene: TRBV11-1; j_gene: TRBJ2-2; d_gene: TRBD2; abundance: -; CDR3nt: TGTGCCAGCAGCTTAGTCGGGACTAGCGGGGAGCTCACCGGGGAGCTGTTTTTT; CDR3aa: CASSLVGTSGELTGELFF
len: 13; v_gene: TRBV28; j_gene: TRBJ1-4; d_gene: -; abundance: few; CDR3nt: TGTGCCAGCACCTCGGCAACTAATGAAAAACTGTTTTTT; CDR3aa: CASTSATNEKLFF
len: 12; v_gene: TRBV20-1; j_gene: TRBJ2-1; d_gene: -; abundance: few; CDR3nt: TGCAGTGCTAGACAGGGGAACAATGAGCAGTTCTTC; CDR3aa: CSARQGNNEQFF
len: 15; v_gene: TRBV18; j_gene: TRBJ2-7; d_gene: -; abundance: -; CDR3nt: TGTGCCAGCTCACCAAGTAGGCATGAATCCTACGAGCAGTACTTC; CDR3aa: CASSPSRHESYEQYF
len: 18; v_gene: TRBV4-3; j_gene: TRBJ2-2; d_gene: TRBD1; abundance: -; CDR3nt: TGCGCCAGCAGCCAAGAGGAGGACAGGGCGGAGGACACCGGGGAGCTGTTTTTT; CDR3aa: CASSQEEDRAEDTGELFF
len: 10; v_gene: TRBV29-1; j_gene: TRBJ2-5; d_gene: -; abundance: few; CDR3nt: TGCAGCGTTGGTAAAGAGACCCAGTACTTC; CDR3aa: CSVGKETQYF
len: 14; v_gene: TRBV12-3/TRBV12-4; j_gene: TRBJ2-7; d_gene: -; abundance: few; CDR3nt: TGTGCCAGCACCCTAGGGTTGAGCTCCTACGAGCAGTACTTC; CDR3aa: CASTLGLSSYEQYF
len: 12; v_gene: TRBV12-3/TRBV12-4; j_gene: TRBJ1-2; d_gene: TRBD1; abundance: few; CDR3nt: TGTGCCAGCAGTTCAGGGGGGAATGGCTACACCTTC; CDR3aa: CASSSGGNGYTF
len: 16; v_gene: TRBV12-3/TRBV12-4; j_gene: TRBJ1-2; d_gene: TRBD1; abundance: few; CDR3nt: TGTGCCAGCAGTTTAGGTGCCACAGGGGGCCCTTATGGCTACACCTTC; CDR3aa: CASSLGATGGPYGYTF
len: 14; v_gene: TRBV12-3/TRBV12-4; j_gene: TRBJ1-2; d_gene: -; abundance: -; CDR3nt: TGTGCCAGCAGTGGAGGGGCTTCAGTGCGAGGCTACACCTTC; CDR3aa: CASSGGASVRGYTF
len: 17; v_gene: TRBV29-1; j_gene: TRBJ2-3; d_gene: TRBD2; abundance: -; CDR3nt: TGCAGCGTTGAAAAACTAGCGGGGGGCCTTAGCACAGATACGCAGTATTTT; CDR3aa: CSVEKLAGGLSTDTQYF
len: 13; v_gene: TRBV3-1; j_gene: TRBJ1-4; d_gene: -; abundance: -; CDR3nt: TGTGCCAGCAGCCAACCAACTCATGAAAAACTGTTTTTT; CDR3aa: CASSQPTHEKLFF
len: 16; v_gene: TRBV6-1; j_gene: TRBJ2-3; d_gene: -; abundance: -; CDR3nt: TGTGCCAGCAGCCCCCGTTCAGGAACTAGCACAGATACGCAGTATTTT; CDR3aa: CASSPRSGTSTDTQYF
len: 15; v_gene: TRBV12-3/TRBV12-4; j_gene: TRBJ2-2; d_gene: -; abundance: few; CDR3nt: TGTGCCAGCAGTGGAAGCAACAGGGCCACCGGGGAGCTGTTTTTT; CDR3aa: CASSGSNRATGELFF
len: 13; v_gene: TRBV5-5; j_gene: TRBJ2-5; d_gene: -; abundance: few; CDR3nt: TGTGCCAGCAGCGGTTGGGGGGACGAGACCCAGTACTTC; CDR3aa: CASSGWGDETQYF
len: 13; v_gene: TRBV5-1; j_gene: TRBJ1-1; d_gene: -; abundance: -; CDR3nt: TGCGCCAGCAGCTTCCAGACGAACACTGAAGCTTTCTTT; CDR3aa: CASSFQTNTEAFF
len: 13; v_gene: TRBV15; j_gene: TRBJ2-7; d_gene: TRBD2; abundance: -; CDR3nt: TGTGCCACCAGTCGCGGGGGGGACTACGAGCAGTACTTC; CDR3aa: CATSRGGDYEQYF
len: 16; v_gene: TRBV5-1; j_gene: TRBJ2-1; d_gene: -; abundance: -; CDR3nt: TGCGCCAGCAGCTTGATGGGGTCACTCGGGGTGGAGGAGCAGTTCTTC; CDR3aa: CASSLMGSLGVEEQFF
len: 12; v_gene: TRBV20-1; j_gene: TRBJ2-5; d_gene: TRBD1; abundance: many; CDR3nt: TGCAGTGAGACAGGGGCTGGAGAGACCCAGTACTTC; CDR3aa: CSETGAGETQYF
len: 17; v_gene: TRBV11-2; j_gene: TRBJ2-5; d_gene: TRBD1; abundance: -; CDR3nt: TGTGCCAGCAGCTTAGATCGGTGGGACAGGGCCCAAGAGACCCAGTACTTC; CDR3aa: CASSLDRWDRAQETQYF
len: 14; v_gene: TRBV9; j_gene: TRBJ2-5; d_gene: TRBD2; abundance: few; CDR3nt: TGTGCCAGCAGCGGCGGGACTAGAGTAGAGACCCAGTACTTC; CDR3aa: CASSGGTRVETQYF
len: 14; v_gene: TRBV9; j_gene: TRBJ2-7; d_gene: TRBD1; abundance: few; CDR3nt: TGTGCCAGCAGCCCCCAGGGGGCCGATTACGAGCAGTACTTC; CDR3aa: CASSPQGADYEQYF
len: 15; v_gene: TRBV10-3; j_gene: TRBJ1-2; d_gene: -; abundance: -; CDR3nt: TGTGCCATCAGTGCCACGACGCACACTAACTATGGCTACACCTTC; CDR3aa: CAISATTHTNYGYTF
len: 17; v_gene: TRBV4-3; j_gene: TRBJ2-1; d_gene: -; abundance: few; CDR3nt: TGCGCCAGCAGCCAAGATGAAATAGCTCATGAGGGAACTGAGCAGTTCTTC; CDR3aa: CASSQDEIAHEGTEQFF
len: 14; v_gene: TRBV10-2; j_gene: TRBJ1-5; d_gene: -; abundance: -; CDR3nt: TGCGCCAGCAGTGGCGACAGGTTTAGGCAGCCCCAGCATTTT; CDR3aa: CASSGDRFRQPQHF
len: 17; v_gene: TRBV15; j_gene: TRBJ2-3; d_gene: -; abundance: -; CDR3nt: TGTGCCACCAGCAGAGATATTGTCGGGCGGCGCACAGATACGCAGTATTTT; CDR3aa: CATSRDIVGRRTDTQYF
len: 13; v_gene: TRBV12-3/TRBV12-4; j_gene: TRBJ2-1; d_gene: -; abundance: few; CDR3nt: TGTGCCAGCAGTGAAGACAGGCTCGATGAGCAGTTCTTC; CDR3aa: CASSEDRLDEQFF
len: 19; v_gene: TRBV5-1; j_gene: TRBJ2-1; d_gene: -; abundance: -; CDR3nt: TGCGCCAGCAGCTTGGCCGCGGAACGGGGTCTCCACAGCCACAATGAGCAGTTCTTC; CDR3aa: CASSLAAERGLHSHNEQFF
len: 14; v_gene: TRBV6-5; j_gene: TRBJ1-2; d_gene: -; abundance: -; CDR3nt: TGTGCCAGCAGTTACGAAGTACAGGGCTATGGCTACACCTTC; CDR3aa: CASSYEVQGYGYTF
len: 15; v_gene: TRBV6-1; j_gene: TRBJ1-2; d_gene: TRBD1; abundance: few; CDR3nt: TGTGCCAGCAGCCGGGGACAGAACTTCCCCTATGGCTACACCTTC; CDR3aa: CASSRGQNFPYGYTF
len: 11; v_gene: TRBV25-1; j_gene: TRBJ2-1; d_gene: -; abundance: -; CDR3nt: TGTGCCAGCAGACAGGATATACGGCAGTTCTTC; CDR3aa: CASRQDIRQFF
len: 16; v_gene: TRBV5-6; j_gene: TRBJ1-5; d_gene: TRBD1; abundance: few; CDR3nt: TGTGCCAGCAGCGCTGGGACAGGCTATAGCAATCAGCCCCAGCATTTT; CDR3aa: CASSAGTGYSNQPQHF
len: 14; v_gene: TRBV5-1; j_gene: TRBJ1-3; d_gene: -; abundance: -; CDR3nt: TGCGCCAGCAGCTCCGGGACGTCGGGAAACACCATATATTTT; CDR3aa: CASSSGTSGNTIYF
len: 15; v_gene: TRBV10-1; j_gene: TRBJ2-5; d_gene: -; abundance: -; CDR3nt: TGCGCCAGCAGCCAAAGGACAGCCCGGGGCGAGACCCAGTACTTC; CDR3aa: CASSQRTARGETQYF
len: 14; v_gene: TRBV6-4; j_gene: TRBJ2-1; d_gene: -; abundance: few; CDR3nt: TGTGCCAGCAGTCCCAGGGAGTCCTACAATGAGCAGTTCTTC; CDR3aa: CASSPRESYNEQFF
len: 14; v_gene: TRBV25-1; j_gene: TRBJ1-2; d_gene: -; abundance: few; CDR3nt: TGTGCCAGCTCCCCACTACAGGTTAACTATGGCTACACCTTC; CDR3aa: CASSPLQVNYGYTF
len: 12; v_gene: TRBV2; j_gene: TRBJ2-1; d_gene: -; abundance: few; CDR3nt: TGTGCCAGCAGTATAAGCGGAAATGAGCAGTTCTTC; CDR3aa: CASSISGNEQFF
len: 16; v_gene: TRBV12-3/TRBV12-4; j_gene: TRBJ2-7; d_gene: -; abundance: few; CDR3nt: TGTGCCAGCAGTTTTAGTCAGACAGGATACCACTACGAGCAGTACTTC; CDR3aa: CASSFSQTGYHYEQYF
len: 20; v_gene: TRBV11-2; j_gene: TRBJ1-5; d_gene: -; abundance: -; CDR3nt: TGTGCCAGCAGCTTAGGGTTAGGGGGAAGGGGTTATGCTAGCAATCAGCCCCAGCATTTT; CDR3aa: CASSLGLGGRGYASNQPQHF
len: 15; v_gene: TRBV12-3/TRBV12-4; j_gene: TRBJ2-1; d_gene: -; abundance: many; CDR3nt: TGTGCCAGCAGTTCCCCTGGTCTAAGGGGTAATGAGCAGTTCTTC; CDR3aa: CASSSPGLRGNEQFF
len: 15; v_gene: TRBV10-3; j_gene: TRBJ2-5; d_gene: -; abundance: many; CDR3nt: TGTGCCATCAGTGAGCCGAGACTGGGCCAAGAGACCCAGTACTTC; CDR3aa: CAISEPRLGQETQYF
len: 16; v_gene: TRBV14; j_gene: TRBJ2-7; d_gene: TRBD2; abundance: -; CDR3nt: TGTGCCAGCAGCCACCAGGGACTAGAGGGGACCTACGAGCAGTACTTC; CDR3aa: CASSHQGLEGTYEQYF
len: 14; v_gene: TRBV29-1; j_gene: TRBJ2-1; d_gene: TRBD1; abundance: few; CDR3nt: TGCAGCACGGGACAGGGGAAAACCTACAATGAGCAGTTCTTC; CDR3aa: CSTGQGKTYNEQFF
len: 14; v_gene: TRBV6-1; j_gene: TRBJ1-2; d_gene: -; abundance: few; CDR3nt: TGTGCCGGATACGGGACACCGACTAGTGGGGGCTACACCTTC; CDR3aa: CAGYGTPTSGGYTF